The rows below give T cell receptor beta chains drawn from one sample of a study of blood T cell repertoires in COVID-19. The data were produced by immunoSEQ multiplex PCR, yet TCRdb's version contains in-frame clones alone and is incomplete. The profile shows about 100,000 clones, just under 85% of them singletons. The specimen was peripheral blood. The receptors originated from a man over 45 with active or convalescent COVID-19. Each CDR3 is given with its conserved first and last residue. The D gene is left open where the match is weak. For some rows the clone size is stated as once, few or many, or as a class when expanded; others skip it.

>TRBJ2-1|TRBV5-1|TRBD2|-
CASSLAGTINEQFF
TGCGCCAGCAGCTTGGCCGGGACTATCAATGAGCAGTTCTTC
>TRBJ2-5|TRBV9|-|-
CASSVATEETQYF
TGTGCCAGCAGCGTAGCGACAGAAGAGACCCAGTACTTC
>TRBJ1-5|TRBV2|-|once
CASSEGTMRGNQPQHF
TGTGCCAGCAGCGAAGGGACCATGAGGGGGAATCAGCCCCAGCATTTT
>TRBJ1-2|TRBV14|-|-
CASSKGSHIARFTF
TGTGCCAGCAGCAAGGGGTCACACATCGCCCGGTTCACCTTC
>TRBJ1-4|TRBV19|-|-
CASSIGAGALSEKLFF
TGTGCCAGTAGTATAGGCGCGGGGGCGCTGAGTGAAAAACTGTTTTTT
>TRBJ2-1|TRBV5-1|TRBD2|once
CASSLEGRELYNEQFF
TGCGCCAGCAGCTTGGAAGGGCGGGAGCTTTACAATGAGCAGTTCTTC
>TRBJ2-5|TRBV20-1|-|-
CSGGAQETQYF
TGCAGTGGCGGAGCGCAAGAGACCCAGTACTTC
>TRBJ1-5|TRBV4-2|-|-
CASSQDWGSNQPQHF
TGTGCCAGCAGCCAAGATTGGGGCAGCAATCAGCCCCAGCATTTT
>TRBJ1-1|TRBV10-3|TRBD1|-
CAISERAPTGGNTEAFF
TGTGCCATCAGTGAGAGAGCCCCCACAGGGGGGAACACTGAAGCTTTCTTT
>TRBJ2-5|TRBV10-1|-|-
CASSETVGETQYF
TGCGCCAGCAGTGAGACAGTCGGAGAGACCCAGTACTTC
>TRBJ1-2|TRBV30|TRBD1|-
CAWWDRGNYGYTF
TGTGCCTGGTGGGACAGAGGGAACTATGGCTACACCTTC